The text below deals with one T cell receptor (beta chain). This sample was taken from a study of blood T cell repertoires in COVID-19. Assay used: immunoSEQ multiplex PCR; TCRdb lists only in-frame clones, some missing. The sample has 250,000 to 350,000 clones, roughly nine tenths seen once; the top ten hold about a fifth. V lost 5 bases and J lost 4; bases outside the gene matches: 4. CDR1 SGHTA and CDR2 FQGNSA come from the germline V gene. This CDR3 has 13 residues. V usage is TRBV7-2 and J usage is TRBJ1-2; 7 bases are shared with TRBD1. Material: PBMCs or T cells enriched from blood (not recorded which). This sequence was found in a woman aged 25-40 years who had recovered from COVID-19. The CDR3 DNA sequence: TGTGCCAGCAGCCCCGACAGGGTCTATGGCTACACCTTC. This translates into CASSPDRVYGYTF.